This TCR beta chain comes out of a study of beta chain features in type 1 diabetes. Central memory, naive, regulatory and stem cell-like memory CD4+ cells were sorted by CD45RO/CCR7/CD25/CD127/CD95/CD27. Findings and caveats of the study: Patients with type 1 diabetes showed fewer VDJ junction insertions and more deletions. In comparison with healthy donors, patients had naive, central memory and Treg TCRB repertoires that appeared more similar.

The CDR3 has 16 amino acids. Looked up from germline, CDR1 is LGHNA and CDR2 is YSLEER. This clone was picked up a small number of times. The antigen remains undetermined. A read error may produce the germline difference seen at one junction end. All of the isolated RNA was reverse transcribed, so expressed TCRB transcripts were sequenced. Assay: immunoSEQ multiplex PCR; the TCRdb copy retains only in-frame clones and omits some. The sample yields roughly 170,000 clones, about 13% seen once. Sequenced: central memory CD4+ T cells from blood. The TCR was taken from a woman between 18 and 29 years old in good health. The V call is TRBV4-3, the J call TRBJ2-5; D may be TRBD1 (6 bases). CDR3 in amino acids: CASSKDVRRGQETQYF. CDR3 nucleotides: TGCGCCAGCAGCAAAGATGTGCGCAGGGGCCAAGAGACCCAGTACTTC.